This T cell receptor beta chain was recovered during a study of cytomegalovirus exposure and HLA in healthy donors. Study-level findings and limits: TCR beta V- and J-gene trimming, according to a later analysis, was linked to a missense DCLRE1C variant.

In germline, CDR1 is SGHRS, CDR2 YFSETQ. The CDR3 extends over 15 amino acids. V trimming: 4 bases; J trimming: 6 bases; junction bases outside the gene matches: 9. As regards this clone: Its antigen is still unknown.

13 Jbeta primers and 60 Vbeta primers were used for the PCR. Clones were sequenced by immunoSEQ multiplex PCR, and TCRdb holds only the in-frame ones, with some missing. Recorded for this sample: 150,000 or so clones. The clonotype was recovered from a woman in her 50s in good health and CMV-seronegative. What was sequenced was PBMCs. The genes are TRBV5-1 and TRBJ2-1; 8 nucleotides align to TRBD2. The CDR3 loop reads CASSTSGGDINEQFF. The DNA of the CDR3 is TGCGCCAGCAGCACCAGCGGGGGAGATATCAATGAGCAGTTCTTC.